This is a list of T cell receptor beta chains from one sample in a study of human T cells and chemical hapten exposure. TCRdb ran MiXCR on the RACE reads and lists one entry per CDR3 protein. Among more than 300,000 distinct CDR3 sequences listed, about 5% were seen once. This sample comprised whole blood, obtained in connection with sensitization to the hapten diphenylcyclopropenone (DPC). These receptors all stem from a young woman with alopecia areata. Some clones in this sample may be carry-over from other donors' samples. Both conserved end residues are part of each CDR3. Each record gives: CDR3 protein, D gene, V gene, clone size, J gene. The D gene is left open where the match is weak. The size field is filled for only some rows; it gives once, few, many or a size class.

CDR3: CSALTGLAKNIQYF
D: TRBD1
V: TRBV20-1
size: many
J: TRBJ2-4

CDR3: CSVVVRNTTDEQYF
D: .
V: TRBV29-1
size: few
J: TRBJ2-7

CDR3: CASSWRGPHEKLFF
D: .
V: TRBV12-3/TRBV12-4
size: many
J: TRBJ1-4

CDR3: CASTSSETQYF
D: .
V: TRBV3-1
size: few
J: TRBJ2-5

CDR3: CASSLVSRETQYF
D: .
V: TRBV7-2
size: many
J: TRBJ2-5

CDR3: CASSLAGNGNGYTF
D: .
V: TRBV12-3/TRBV12-4
size: .
J: TRBJ1-2

CDR3: CASSVAIGTSGANVLTF
D: .
V: TRBV9
size: many
J: TRBJ2-6

CDR3: CASSHTNTEAFF
D: .
V: TRBV11-2
size: few
J: TRBJ1-1

CDR3: CSARGIGTAGTSGGAEQYF
D: TRBD2
V: TRBV20-1
size: few
J: TRBJ2-7

CDR3: CASSGTTYEQYF
D: .
V: TRBV12-3/TRBV12-4
size: many
J: TRBJ2-7

CDR3: CASSPKSRLADTQYF
D: .
V: TRBV7-9
size: .
J: TRBJ2-3

CDR3: CASSLFVREENGYTF
D: .
V: TRBV5-4
size: many
J: TRBJ1-2

CDR3: CASSSTVRVAFF
D: .
V: TRBV28
size: .
J: TRBJ1-1

CDR3: CAISAHTGNYGYTF
D: .
V: TRBV10-3
size: few
J: TRBJ1-2

CDR3: CSARGEAAINEQFF
D: .
V: TRBV20-1
size: few
J: TRBJ2-1

CDR3: CASSYAGGSRKYEQYF
D: .
V: TRBV7-2
size: .
J: TRBJ2-7

CDR3: CSVEGSDRSGANVLTF
D: .
V: TRBV29-1
size: .
J: TRBJ2-6

CDR3: CASSPLRGTDTQYF
D: .
V: TRBV7-8
size: few
J: TRBJ2-3

CDR3: CASRAGGGINTGELFF
D: TRBD2
V: TRBV28
size: .
J: TRBJ2-2

CDR3: CASRMTDNYGYTF
D: .
V: TRBV27
size: many
J: TRBJ1-2

CDR3: CASSLEENLYSNQPQHF
D: .
V: TRBV7-2
size: .
J: TRBJ1-5

CDR3: CASSQADREHTEAFF
D: TRBD1
V: TRBV4-1
size: many
J: TRBJ1-1

CDR3: CSAGSGYEQYF
D: .
V: TRBV20-1
size: few
J: TRBJ2-7

CDR3: CASSLGTVYQETQYF
D: TRBD1
V: TRBV7-7
size: .
J: TRBJ2-5

CDR3: CASSLIDAVNTEAFF
D: .
V: TRBV28
size: many
J: TRBJ1-1

CDR3: CASSQRWGGGAQETQYF
D: TRBD2
V: TRBV4-2
size: few
J: TRBJ2-5

CDR3: CASSLVLGQGDEQFF
D: .
V: TRBV11-2
size: many
J: TRBJ2-1

CDR3: CASSAALSTNEKLFF
D: .
V: TRBV7-8
size: many
J: TRBJ1-4

CDR3: CASRRTGGTNEKLFF
D: TRBD1
V: TRBV3-1
size: many
J: TRBJ1-4

CDR3: CSARIDRGPQETQYF
D: TRBD1
V: TRBV20-1
size: few
J: TRBJ2-5

CDR3: CASSPTQGGTEAFF
D: TRBD1
V: TRBV18
size: few
J: TRBJ1-1

CDR3: CSAIERGPYNEQFF
D: TRBD2
V: TRBV20-1
size: .
J: TRBJ2-1

CDR3: CASSLAQGQDF
D: .
V: TRBV7-9
size: few
J: TRBJ1-3

CDR3: CASSRRTLNEKLFF
D: .
V: TRBV7-2
size: few
J: TRBJ1-4

CDR3: CASSSLHF
D: .
V: TRBV5-1
size: .
J: TRBJ1-6

CDR3: CASSVDSGSGELFF
D: .
V: TRBV9
size: .
J: TRBJ2-2

CDR3: CSARVQRGGLSREQYF
D: TRBD2
V: TRBV20-1
size: .
J: TRBJ2-7

CDR3: CSAPGQGGSLNEQYF
D: TRBD1
V: TRBV20-1
size: .
J: TRBJ2-7

CDR3: CASSLAPRTSGTMETQYF
D: TRBD2
V: TRBV5-1
size: few
J: TRBJ2-5

CDR3: CASSVGGESEQFF
D: .
V: TRBV9
size: many
J: TRBJ2-1

CDR3: CASSQENLRDDSPLHF
D: .
V: TRBV3-1
size: few
J: TRBJ1-6

CDR3: CASRRDNQPQHF
D: .
V: TRBV6-1
size: few
J: TRBJ1-5